This TCR beta chain was found in a study of CD8 T cells in Susac syndrome. The authors reverse transcribed roughly 0.5 to 1 ug RNA with random hexamers. The method of amplification for TCR beta CDR3 was immunoSEQ multiplex PCR, covering 54 Vbeta and 13 Jbeta. TCRdb itself ran the immunoSEQ multiplex PCR reads through MiXCR, one entry per CDR3 protein. Seen here are approximately 140,000 distinct CDR3 sequences, around 95% observed once, and the top ten hold 0.11%. From germline, CDR1 is DFQATT and CDR2 SNEGSKA (reference sequence). Losses at the gene ends were 1 base for V and 1 base for J; bases not matched to a gene: 13. The CDR3 has 18 amino acids.

Sequenced: CD4+ T cells from PBMCs. The V call is TRBV20-1, the J call TRBJ2-1; 7 bases are a match to TRBD2. The clonotype originates from a human donor with multiple sclerosis. DNA for the CDR3: TGCAGTGCTAGAGTGTGGGCTGGCGGGAGAAGGTCCTACAATGAGCAGTTCTTC. This gives the protein CSARVWAGGRRSYNEQFF.